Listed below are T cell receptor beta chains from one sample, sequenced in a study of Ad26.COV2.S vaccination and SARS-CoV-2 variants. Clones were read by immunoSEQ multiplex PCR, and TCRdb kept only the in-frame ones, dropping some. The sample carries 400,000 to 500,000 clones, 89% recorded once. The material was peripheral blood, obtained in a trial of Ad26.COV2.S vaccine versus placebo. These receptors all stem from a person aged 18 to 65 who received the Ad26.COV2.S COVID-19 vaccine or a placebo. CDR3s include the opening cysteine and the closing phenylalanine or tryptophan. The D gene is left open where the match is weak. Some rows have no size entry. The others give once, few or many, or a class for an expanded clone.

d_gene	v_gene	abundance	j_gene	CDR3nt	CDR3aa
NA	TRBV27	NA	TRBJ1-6	TGTGCCAGCAGTACCTGGGACGGGAGCTCACCCCTCCACTTT	CASSTWDGSSPLHF
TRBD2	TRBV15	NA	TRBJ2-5	TGTGCCACCAGCAGAGAGTTAGCGGGGGCCGGAGAGACCCAGTACTTC	CATSRELAGAGETQYF
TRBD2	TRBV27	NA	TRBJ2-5	TGTGCCAGCAAGATAGCGGGAGGAGAGACCCAGTACTTC	CASKIAGGETQYF
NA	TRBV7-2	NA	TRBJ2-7	TGTGCCAGCAGCTTAACCCCGGACAGAGCCTACGAGCAGTACTTC	CASSLTPDRAYEQYF
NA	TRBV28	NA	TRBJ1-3	TGTGCCAGCAGTTTAGTCCCAGCTGGAAACACCATATATTTT	CASSLVPAGNTIYF
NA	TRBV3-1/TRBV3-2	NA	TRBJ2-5	TGTGCCAGCAGCCTCACGGAGCAGGAGACCCAGTACTTC	CASSLTEQETQYF
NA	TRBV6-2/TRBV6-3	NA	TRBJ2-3	TGTGCCAGCAGTTACCTTTGGTTCGTGAGCGACCAAGATACGCAGTATTTT	CASSYLWFVSDQDTQYF
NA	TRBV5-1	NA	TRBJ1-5	TGCGCCAGCAGCCCTTATAGCAATCAGCCCCAGCATTTT	CASSPYSNQPQHF
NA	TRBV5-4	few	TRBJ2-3	TGTGCCAGCAGCTTATCACGGGCGGATACGCAGTATTTT	CASSLSRADTQYF
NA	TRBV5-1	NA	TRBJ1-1	TGCGCCAGCAGCTTGGGCGGGTTGGGTAACACTGAAGCTTTCTTT	CASSLGGLGNTEAFF
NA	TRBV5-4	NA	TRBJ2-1	TGTGCCAGCACCACTTTAGCCGGTGAGCAGTTCTTC	CASTTLAGEQFF
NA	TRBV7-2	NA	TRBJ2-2	TGTGCCAGCAGCCCACACACCTCTAGGGCCACCGGGGAGCTGTTTTTT	CASSPHTSRATGELFF
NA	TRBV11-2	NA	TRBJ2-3	TGTGCCAGCAGCTCCTCAAGGGATACGCAGTATTTT	CASSSSRDTQYF
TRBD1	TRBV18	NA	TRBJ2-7	TGTGCCAGCTCACCCGGGACAGGTGTTGACGAGCAGTACTTC	CASSPGTGVDEQYF
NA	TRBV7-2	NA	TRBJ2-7	TGTGCCAGCAGCACCTCCGGGACAACCTCTTACGAGCAGTACTTC	CASSTSGTTSYEQYF
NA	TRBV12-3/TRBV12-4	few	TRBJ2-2	TGTGCCAGCAGTATTTGGGTAACCGGGGAGCTGTTTTTT	CASSIWVTGELFF
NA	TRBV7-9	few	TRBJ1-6	TGTGCCAGCAGCTCTACCCCCCGGGACGGTAATTCACCCCTCCACTTT	CASSSTPRDGNSPLHF
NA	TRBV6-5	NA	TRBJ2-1	TGTGCCAGCCACAGACTCGTCTACAATGAGCAGTTCTTC	CASHRLVYNEQFF
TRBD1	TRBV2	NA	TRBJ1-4	TGTGCCAGCAGTGAAGGCAGGGGGCGACTGTTTTTT	CASSEGRGRLFF
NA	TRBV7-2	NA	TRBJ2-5	TGTGCCAGCAGCTTTAACACAGGGAGAGAGACCCAGTACTTC	CASSFNTGRETQYF
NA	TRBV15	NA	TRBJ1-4	TGTGCCACCAGCTCCGGGACACTAAATGAAAAACTGTTTTTT	CATSSGTLNEKLFF
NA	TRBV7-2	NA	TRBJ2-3	TGTGCCAGCAGCTTCGCCGGAGTAGATACGCAGTATTTT	CASSFAGVDTQYF
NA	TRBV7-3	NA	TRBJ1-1	TGTGCCAGCAGCCCTGGGGGACACACTGAAGCTTTCTTT	CASSPGGHTEAFF
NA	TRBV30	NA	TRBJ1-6	TGTGCCCTCAACAGGGCCTCCTATAATTCACCCCTCCACTTT	CALNRASYNSPLHF
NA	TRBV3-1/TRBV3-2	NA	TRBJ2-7	TGTGCCAGCTCCGGACAGAACTACGAGCAGTACTTC	CASSGQNYEQYF
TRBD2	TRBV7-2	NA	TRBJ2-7	TGTGCCAGCAGCTTAGTGGGGACTAGCCCCTACGAGCAGTACTTC	CASSLVGTSPYEQYF
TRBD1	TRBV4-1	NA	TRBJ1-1	TGCGCCTGCAGCCCGCCCCAGGACAGGGTCAGAGGAACTGAAGCTTTCTTT	CACSPPQDRVRGTEAFF
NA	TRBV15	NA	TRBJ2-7	TGTGCCACCAGCCGCGGCGGGACAGCCTATTTCTGGGAGCAGTACTTC	CATSRGGTAYFWEQYF
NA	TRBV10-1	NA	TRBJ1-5	TGCGCCAGCAGTGAAAACAGGAATAGCAATCAGCCCCAGCATTTT	CASSENRNSNQPQHF
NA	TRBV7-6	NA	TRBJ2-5	TGTGCCAGCAGCTTTTCCCCTTGGGAGACCCAGTACTTC	CASSFSPWETQYF
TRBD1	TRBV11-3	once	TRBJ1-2	TGTGCCAGCAGCCTGGGACAGGCTTTTAATGGCTACACCTTC	CASSLGQAFNGYTF
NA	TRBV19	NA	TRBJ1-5	TGTGCCAGCGCGACGGATTATAGCAATCAGCCCCAGCATTTT	CASATDYSNQPQHF
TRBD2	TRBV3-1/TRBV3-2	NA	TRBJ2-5	TGTGCCAGCAGCCCCCCTTGGGGGCGGGGGGGCCGAGAGACCCAGTACTTC	CASSPPWGRGGRETQYF
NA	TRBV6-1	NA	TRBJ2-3	TGTGCCAGCAGTGACCGAGGATTCGACGGTGATACGCAGTATTTT	CASSDRGFDGDTQYF
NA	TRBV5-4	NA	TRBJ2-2	TGTGCCAGCAGCTTCCCCGGGGGGCCGACCGGGGAGCTGTTTTTT	CASSFPGGPTGELFF
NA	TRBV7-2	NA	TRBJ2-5	TGTGCCAGCAGCTTATCGTCGGCCGGGGGTTTAGGGACCCAGTACTTC	CASSLSSAGGLGTQYF
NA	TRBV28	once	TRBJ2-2	TGTGCCAGCAGTTTATGGGCAGGGAACACCGGGGAGCTGTTTTTT	CASSLWAGNTGELFF
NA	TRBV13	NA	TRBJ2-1	TGTGCCAGCCTGTCCTCGCAGACCTACAATGAGCAGTTCTTC	CASLSSQTYNEQFF
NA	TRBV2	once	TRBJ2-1	TGTGCCAGCACCCGAGCCGACACCTACAATGAGCAGTTCTTC	CASTRADTYNEQFF
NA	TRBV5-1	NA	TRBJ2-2	TGCGCCAGCAGCTTAAAGGAAGGGTATGGGGAGCTGTTTTTT	CASSLKEGYGELFF
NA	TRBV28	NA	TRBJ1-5	TGTGCCAGCAATTACGGTTGGGGTCAGCCCCAGCATTTT	CASNYGWGQPQHF
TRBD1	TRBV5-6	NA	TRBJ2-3	TGTGCCAGCAGCTCCACCGGGACAGGTGGCACAGATACGCAGTATTTT	CASSSTGTGGTDTQYF
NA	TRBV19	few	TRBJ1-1	TGTGCCAGTAGAGGAGGAACCAGGGTCAAGAACACTGAAGCTTTCTTT	CASRGGTRVKNTEAFF
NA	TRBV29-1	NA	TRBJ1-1	TGCAGCGTTGAACCAACCCTGGAGGCTGAAGCTTTCTTT	CSVEPTLEAEAFF
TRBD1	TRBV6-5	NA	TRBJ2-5	TGTGCCAGCCGAGGTCCAGACAGGGGGGCTGAGACCCAGTACTTC	CASRGPDRGAETQYF
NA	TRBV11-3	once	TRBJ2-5	TGTGCCAGCAGCGGGGAGACCCAGTACTTC	CASSGETQYF
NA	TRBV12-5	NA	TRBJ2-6	TGTGCTAGTGGTTTGGTACGTGACGGCTCTTCACTGGCCAACGTCCTGACTTTC	CASGLVRDGSSLANVLTF
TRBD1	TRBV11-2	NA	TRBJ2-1	TGTGCCAGCAGCTTCATCGGGACAGGGGGCGTAGGGGAGCAGTTCTTC	CASSFIGTGGVGEQFF
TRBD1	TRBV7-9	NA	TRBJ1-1	TGTGCCAGCAGCGTAGACAGGGGAAGAACTGAAGCTTTCTTT	CASSVDRGRTEAFF
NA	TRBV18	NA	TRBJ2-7	TGTGCCAGCTCACCGCTACCGGGACTGGACTACGAGCAGTACTTC	CASSPLPGLDYEQYF
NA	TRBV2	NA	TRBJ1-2	TGTGCCAGCCGTCGCCTGGGGGGGGCGTTCGACTATGGCTACACCTTC	CASRRLGGAFDYGYTF
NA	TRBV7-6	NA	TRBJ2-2	TGTGCCAGCAGCTCACTGACAGGAAACACCGGGGAGCTGTTTTTT	CASSSLTGNTGELFF
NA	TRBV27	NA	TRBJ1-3	TGTGCCTCTAGTTTTAGGCCCGAGGGAAACACCATATATTTT	CASSFRPEGNTIYF
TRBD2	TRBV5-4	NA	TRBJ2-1	TGTGCCAGCAGCTATTGGCCCCGCGGGAGGGGGAATGAGCAGTTCTTC	CASSYWPRGRGNEQFF
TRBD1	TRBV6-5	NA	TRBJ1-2	TGTGCCAGCAGTCTCGACAGGGGTTATGGCTACACCTTC	CASSLDRGYGYTF
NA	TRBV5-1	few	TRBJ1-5	TGCGCCAGCAGCTTGAGTGGGGGGCTCGGGAATCAGCCCCAGCATTTT	CASSLSGGLGNQPQHF
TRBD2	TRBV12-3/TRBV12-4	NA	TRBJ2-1	TGTGCCAGCATCCGGGGGGGTTACAATGAGCAGTTCTTC	CASIRGGYNEQFF
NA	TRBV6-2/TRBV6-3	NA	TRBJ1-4	TGTGCCAGCAGTTGGGCAGGGTTACGGATGCGGGGCGAAAAACTGTTTTTT	CASSWAGLRMRGEKLFF
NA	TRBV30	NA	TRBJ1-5	TGTGCCTGGGGGGTCAGCGGCAATCAGCCCCAGCATTTT	CAWGVSGNQPQHF
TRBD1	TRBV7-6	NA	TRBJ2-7	TGTGCCAGCAGCTCCCAGACAGGGGCTCCCTACGAGCAGTACTTC	CASSSQTGAPYEQYF